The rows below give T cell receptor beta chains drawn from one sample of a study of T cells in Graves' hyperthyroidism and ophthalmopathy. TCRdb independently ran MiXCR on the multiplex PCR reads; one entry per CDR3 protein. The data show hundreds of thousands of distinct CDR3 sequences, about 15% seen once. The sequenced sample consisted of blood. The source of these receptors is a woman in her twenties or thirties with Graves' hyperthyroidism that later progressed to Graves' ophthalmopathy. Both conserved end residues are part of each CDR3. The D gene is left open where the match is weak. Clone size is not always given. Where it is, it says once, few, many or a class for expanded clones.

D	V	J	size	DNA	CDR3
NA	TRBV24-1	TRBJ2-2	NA	TGTGCCACCAGTGACCGGGTGGGTGCATTCACCGGGGAGCTGTTTTTT	CATSDRVGAFTGELFF
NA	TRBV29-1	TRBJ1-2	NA	TGCAGCGTTTGGGGGGATGGCTACACCTTC	CSVWGDGYTF
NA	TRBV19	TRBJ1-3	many	TGTGCCAGTAGGGGGGACGGAAACACCATATATTTT	CASRGDGNTIYF
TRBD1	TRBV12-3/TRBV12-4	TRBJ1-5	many	TGTGCCAGCTTGGGACAGAATCAGCCCCAGCATTTT	CASLGQNQPQHF
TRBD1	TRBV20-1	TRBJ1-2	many	TGCAGTGCTAGAGGGACCGGGACAGGGAATGTTAATGGCTACACCTTC	CSARGTGTGNVNGYTF
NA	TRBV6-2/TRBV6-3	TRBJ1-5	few	TGTGCCAGCAGTTACTTCGGGGGGAATCAGCCCCAGCATTTT	CASSYFGGNQPQHF
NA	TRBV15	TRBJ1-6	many	TGTGCCACCAGCCGCGACAGCTCCTATAATTCACCCCTCCACTTT	CATSRDSSYNSPLHF
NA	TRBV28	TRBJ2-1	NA	TGTGCCAGCAGTTTATCTCGGGCCCGGGGTGAGCAGTTCTTC	CASSLSRARGEQFF
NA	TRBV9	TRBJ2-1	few	TGTGCCAGCGGGGGGGCCAATGAGCAGTTCTTC	CASGGANEQFF
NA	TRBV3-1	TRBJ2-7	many	TGTGCCAGCAGCCCAAGCGCGGCCCACGAGCAGTACTTC	CASSPSAAHEQYF
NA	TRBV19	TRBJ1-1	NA	TGTGCCAGTAGTATAGTTGGTACAGGGTCCACTGAAGCTTTCTTT	CASSIVGTGSTEAFF
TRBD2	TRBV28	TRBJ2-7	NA	TGTGCCAGCGGTGGGGCGACTAGCGGCTCCTACGAGCAGTACTTC	CASGGATSGSYEQYF
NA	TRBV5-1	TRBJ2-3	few	TGCGCCAGCAGCTCCTCCCCTAGCACAGATACGCAGTATTTT	CASSSSPSTDTQYF
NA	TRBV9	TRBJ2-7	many	TGTGCCAGCAGCGTAGGGGGGTCAGGTCTTTCCTACGAGCAGTACTTC	CASSVGGSGLSYEQYF
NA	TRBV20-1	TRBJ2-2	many	TGCAGTGCTAGACCCCTAGGCACCGGGGAGCTGTTTTTT	CSARPLGTGELFF
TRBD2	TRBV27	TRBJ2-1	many	TGTGCCAGCACCCGGCGACTAGCGGGAGCTGATGAGCAGTTCTTC	CASTRRLAGADEQFF
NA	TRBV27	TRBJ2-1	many	TGTGCCAGCAGTTTAGGAGCCTACAATGAGCAGTTCTTC	CASSLGAYNEQFF
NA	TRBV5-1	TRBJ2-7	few	TGCGCCAGCAGCGCCCGGGACTCAGCCTACGAGCAGTACTTC	CASSARDSAYEQYF
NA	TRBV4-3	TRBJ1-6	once	TGCGCCAGCAGCCAAGATTGGGGTAAAGGCGTCATGGGTAATTCACCCCTCCACTTT	CASSQDWGKGVMGNSPLHF
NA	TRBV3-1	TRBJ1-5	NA	TGTGCCAGCAGCCCCTTCGGGGGCGGCAATCAGCCCCAGCATTTT	CASSPFGGGNQPQHF
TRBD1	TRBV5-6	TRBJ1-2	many	TGTGCCAGCAGCGTCGGGACAGTAGATTTTAACTATGGCTACACCTTC	CASSVGTVDFNYGYTF
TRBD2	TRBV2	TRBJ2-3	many	TGTGCCAGTTCCAGCCTAGCGGGATTATCAGATACGCAGTATTTT	CASSSLAGLSDTQYF
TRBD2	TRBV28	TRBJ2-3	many	TGTGCCAGCAGTTCCCAGACTAGCGGGAAGGTTGATACGCAGTATTTT	CASSSQTSGKVDTQYF
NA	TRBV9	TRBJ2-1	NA	TGTGCCAGCAGCGTAGCTAGCGATTACAATGAGCAGTTCTTC	CASSVASDYNEQFF
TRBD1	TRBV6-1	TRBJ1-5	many	TGTGCCAGCAGTGTTCAGATCCCGGGACAGATTTATAGCAATCAGCCCCAGCATTTT	CASSVQIPGQIYSNQPQHF
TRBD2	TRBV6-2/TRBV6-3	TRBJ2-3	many	TGTGCCAGCACTCGGACTAGCGGTTCAGATACGCAGTATTTT	CASTRTSGSDTQYF
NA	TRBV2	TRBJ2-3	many	TGTGCCAGCAGGCCCCCGCTCACGGCTAGCACAGATACGCAGTATTTT	CASRPPLTASTDTQYF
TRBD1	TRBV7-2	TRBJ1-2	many	TGTGCCAGCAGCTTAGAGGGGGCCCGTATCTCTAACTATGGCTACACCTTC	CASSLEGARISNYGYTF
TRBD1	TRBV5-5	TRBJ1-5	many	TGTGCCAGCAGCTTAGGACAGGGACATCAGCCCCAGCATTTT	CASSLGQGHQPQHF
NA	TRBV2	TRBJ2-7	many	TGTGCCAGCCTAGGGGGGGCGAACTACGAGCAGTACTTC	CASLGGANYEQYF
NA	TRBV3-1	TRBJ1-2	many	TGTGCCAGCAGCCGCGACGGAAACTATGGCTACACCTTC	CASSRDGNYGYTF
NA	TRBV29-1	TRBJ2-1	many	TGCAGCGTTGAAGAAGGGTGGTTCTTC	CSVEEGWFF
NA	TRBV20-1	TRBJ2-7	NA	TGCAGTGCAAGGGACAAGTCGGACTACGAGCAGTACTTC	CSARDKSDYEQYF
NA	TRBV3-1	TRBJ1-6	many	TGTGCCAGCAGCCCACAGGCCTCGGGTAATTCACCCCTCCACTTT	CASSPQASGNSPLHF
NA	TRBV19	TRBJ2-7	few	TGTGCCAGTACCCACCGACAGGCGCCCAACGAGCAGTACTTC	CASTHRQAPNEQYF
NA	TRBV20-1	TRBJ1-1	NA	TGCAGTGCTACCGCCCCTTTGGGGGGGAACACTGAAGCTTTCTTT	CSATAPLGGNTEAFF
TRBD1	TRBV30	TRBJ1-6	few	TGTGCCTGGAGGGACAGGGCGGTTAATTCACCCCTCCACTTT	CAWRDRAVNSPLHF
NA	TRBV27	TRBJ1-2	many	TGTGCCAGCAGTCCCTTGACAAGACGGCACGGCTACACCTTC	CASSPLTRRHGYTF
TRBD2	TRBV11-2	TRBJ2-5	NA	TGTGCCAGCAGCCCGGGGACTAGCGGAGGTGGGGAGACCCAGTACTTC	CASSPGTSGGGETQYF
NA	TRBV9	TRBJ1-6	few	TGTGCCAGCAGCGACAGAAACTCACCCCTCCACTTT	CASSDRNSPLHF
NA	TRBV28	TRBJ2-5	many	TGTGCCAGCAGTTTCGGCCAGGGACAAGAGACCCAGTACTTC	CASSFGQGQETQYF
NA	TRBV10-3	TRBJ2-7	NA	TGTGCCATCAGTCCCCCCGACAGGTACGGCTACGAGCAGTACTTC	CAISPPDRYGYEQYF
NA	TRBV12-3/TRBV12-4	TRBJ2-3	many	TGTGCCAGCAGTTTAGTCGCGGTCACAGATACGCAGTATTTT	CASSLVAVTDTQYF
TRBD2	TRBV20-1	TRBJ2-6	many	TGCAGTGCGGCGGCGGGGGGGCCTGGGGCCAACGTCCTGACTTTC	CSAAAGGPGANVLTF
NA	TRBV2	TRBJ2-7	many	TGTGCCAGCAGATCGGACATCCCAAGCGTAGAGGGTACATCCTACGAGCAGTACTTC	CASRSDIPSVEGTSYEQYF
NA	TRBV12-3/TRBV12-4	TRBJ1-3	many	TGTGCCAGCAGTTTAGGTCCCCAGGGAAACACCATATATTTT	CASSLGPQGNTIYF
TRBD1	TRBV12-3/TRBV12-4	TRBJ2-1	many	TGTGCCAGCAGTTTAAGTGAGGTCGGACAGGCCAGGGGTGAGCAGTTCTTC	CASSLSEVGQARGEQFF
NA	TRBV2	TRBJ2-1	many	TGTGCCAGCAGTGTTAACAGGTCTCAGTTCTTC	CASSVNRSQFF
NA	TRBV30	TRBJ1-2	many	TGTGCCTGGAGTGTAATGGGGGAGGGAAAGAGACCTAACTATGGCTACACCTTC	CAWSVMGEGKRPNYGYTF
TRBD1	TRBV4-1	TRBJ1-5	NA	TGCGCCAGCAGCCAAGGGGACAGCTTAAATCAGCCCCAGCATTTT	CASSQGDSLNQPQHF
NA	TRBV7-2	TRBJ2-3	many	TGTGCCAGCGGGGGCGGGTCCGATACGCAGTATTTT	CASGGGSDTQYF
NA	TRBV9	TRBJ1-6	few	TGTGCCAGCAGCGTAGAGCAGGTTAAACCCCTCCACTTT	CASSVEQVKPLHF
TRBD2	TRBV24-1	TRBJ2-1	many	TGTGCCACCAGTGACACTAGCGGGGCCTACAATGAGCAGTTCTTC	CATSDTSGAYNEQFF
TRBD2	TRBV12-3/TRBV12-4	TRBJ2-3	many	TGTGCCAGCAGTTATAGACTAGCGGCTAGCACAGATACGCAGTATTTT	CASSYRLAASTDTQYF